A single sample gave rise to the 5 T cell receptor beta chains below, sequenced in a study of blood T cell repertoires in COVID-19. The data were produced by immunoSEQ multiplex PCR, yet TCRdb's version contains in-frame clones alone and is incomplete. The sample lists about 270,000 clones; 88% were seen once. The specimen was PBMCs or T cells enriched from blood (not recorded which). The source of these receptors is a woman aged 45-65 years who had recovered from COVID-19.

The V gene is TRBV11-2, the J gene TRBJ2-7; 12 nucleotides align to TRBD2. With V trimmed by 5 bases and J by 6 bases, 5 bases remained unmatched. CDR1 SGHAT and CDR2 FQNNGV come from the germline V gene. This CDR3 contains 14 residues. The CDR3 sequence is CASSPTSGSVEQYF. CDR3 nucleotide sequence: TGTGCCAGCAGCCCGACTAGCGGGAGTGTCGAGCAGTACTTC.

V usage is TRBV3-1 (or the pseudogene TRBV3-2) and J usage is TRBJ1-2; D may be TRBD1 (5 bases). Germline CDR1 LGHDT, CDR2 YNNKEL (reference sequence). This CDR3 has 13 residues. The V gene lost 0 bases and the J gene lost 12 bases, with 14 bases spanning the gap. CDR3 DNA sequence: TGTGCCAGCAGCCAAGATCGTTCAGGGCTACACACCTTC. Protein sequence: CASSQDRSGLHTF.

The chain is built from TRBV28 and TRBJ2-7; D ambiguous. The germline V gene encodes CDR1 MDHEN and CDR2 SYDVKM. The CDR3 totals 15 residues. Trimming removed 4 bases at V and 4 bases at J, with 17 bases between. In DNA, the CDR3 is TGTGCCAGCAGTTCCCCTATGACTGCACGTTACGAGCAGTACTTC. Its protein is CASSSPMTARYEQYF.

V usage is TRBV27 and J usage is TRBJ1-2; 9 positions agree with TRBD1. The CDR3 contains 15 residues. Germline V gene sequence: CDR1 MNHEY, CDR2 SMNVEV (reference sequence). V was pared by 2 bases and J by 3 bases, with 4 bases of the junction left unmatched. CDR3 coding DNA: TGTGCCAGCAGTTTACTCGGGACAGGGTACTATGGCTACACCTTC. It yields the protein CASSLLGTGYYGYTF.

J is TRBJ1-2 and V is TRBV18; no definite D call. The CDR3 covers 14 residues. In germline, CDR1 is KGHSH, CDR2 LQKENI. The V gene lost 1 base and the J gene lost 1 base, with 7 bases spanning the gap. CDR3 nucleotide sequence: TGTGCCAGCTCACCACAGCGAGATAACTATGGCTACACCTTC. The encoded protein is CASSPQRDNYGYTF.